The TCR beta chain under discussion was sequenced for a study of vaccination and CD4 T cells after COVID-19 (dated by TCRdb to between 2021 and 2023). With respect to the entire study: Every convalescent patient had a positive nasal swab PCR test for SARS-CoV-2, with mild disease in nine or ten patients and severe disease in one. Six males and four females were included in the convalescent cohort, with two Hispanic individuals, seven Caucasians, two Asians and one multiracial person represented. Participants got two doses of the Pfizer-BioNTech BNT162b2 vaccine (n=8) or two doses of the Moderna mRNA-1273 vaccine (n=2). Post-COVID blood samples from convalescent patients were collected a median of about 110 days after diagnosis, with a range of 35 to 161 days. Post-vaccine blood samples were taken a median of roughly 72 days after the second vaccine dose, with a range of roughly 14 to 241 days. Overlapping spike peptide pools from SARS-CoV-2 and from the common cold coronaviruses HCoV-NL63, HCoV-OC43 and HCoV-229E were used as culture stimuli. Control cultures received a CEFX viral epitope pool as the positive control, an HIV-1 Nef peptide pool as the negative control, or no peptide. In over 8 COVID-19 convalescent patients and 4 infection-naive healthy vaccine recipients, the spike-specific CD4+ TCR repertoire before mRNA vaccination was compared with the repertoire after mRNA vaccination.

Libraries were prepared through PCR. DNA from cultured CD4+ T cells was subjected to TCR sequencing with the Oncomine TCR Beta short-read assay at the Johns Hopkins FTIC core. The QIAamp micro DNA kit was used to extract genomic DNA from the cultured CD4+ T cells. The Oncomine TCR Beta libraries from cultured CD4+ T cells were pooled using unique dual indexes and then sequenced on an Illumina iSeq 100. Concerning the study's data processing: Non-productive sequences were removed, and CDR3s that did not start with C, did not end with F or W, or were shorter than 7 amino acids were discarded. Antigen-specific clonotypes were identified with the MANAFEST web application by comparing peptide-stimulated wells with reference and other culture wells. An FDR below 0.05, an odds ratio above 5, and a productive frequency above 0.1% in at least two of three replicate wells were required for clones to be considered positive. Cross-reactive clonotypes were defined as significantly expanded in both SARS-CoV-2 spike wells and at least one common cold coronavirus spike condition. Levenshtein distances (stringdist) and unrooted phylogenetic trees (ape) in R version 3.6.1 were used to assess CDR3 homology. TCRdb reprocessed the public reads (quality trimming at Q25 with fastp, clone calling with MiXCR) and kept in-frame beta chains. Records with the same CDR3 protein are collapsed into one entry carrying the most frequent genes and DNA. The V and J calls were determined by TCRdb, not by the authors. This sample gives about 17,000 distinct CDR3 sequences in total; approximately 36% of them show up just once. Roughly 8.9% of the sample comes from the top ten.

The germline V gene (reference sequence) specifies DFQATT as CDR1 and SNEGSKA as CDR2. V was cut back by 2 bases and J by 2 bases, leaving a gap of 9 bases between them. From its cysteine to its phenylalanine, the CDR3 spans 14 amino acids. The DNA shown is the 42-base CDR3, in frame from base 1. The label giving this sample's treatment or condition can be read as: approximately 10-day PBMC culture with coronavirus spike peptide pools or control peptides (ViraFEST assay). The ViraFEST assay was used in the study, in which antigen-specific T cells were expanded with peptide pools and expanded clonotypes were subsequently identified by TCR sequencing. The positive SARS-CoV-2 PCR tests of the convalescent patients were dated from March to December 2020, before the Alpha, Beta and Delta variants emerged in the United States. Over 1.5 million PBMCs per well were cultured in IMDM with roughly 5.2% human AB serum and roughly 10 IU/ml IL-2, plus 10 ug/ml peptide pools. On days 3 and 7, half of the culture medium was replaced with fresh IL-2-containing medium. Once the cells had been in culture for roughly 11 days, the EasySep CD4+ T cell isolation kit was used to isolate CD4+ T cells by negative selection. PBMCs were separated from whole blood using Ficoll-Paque Plus gradient centrifugation and then either used fresh or cryopreserved at -140C. Culture conditions were generally each tested in triplicate wells.

Comments on this clonotype: No cognate antigen has been identified for it. Base qualities are missing; no much larger clone stands one base away.

What the study reported, not specific to this receptor: Nearly all vaccine-specific clones in convalescent patients (304 of 307) were mono-reactive for SARS-CoV-2 spike rather than cross-reactive with common cold coronaviruses. Relatively few convalescent patients were included in the study, and early timepoints after natural infection were not analyzed. An increase in the median number of SARS-CoV-2-reactive clonotypes from approximately 21 after infection to 35 to 40 after vaccination was observed, but the change was not found to be significant. Among convalescent patients, a median about 86% of the SARS-CoV-2-reactive clones seen after vaccination appeared only after vaccination, which suggests priming specific to the vaccine.

The origin of this receptor is a human donor who had recovered from COVID-19. The sample taken for sequencing was CD4+ T cells from blood, cultured in vitro. The chain is encoded by TRBV20-1 joined to TRBJ2-2; TRBD2 might be the D gene, on 6 matching bases. For the CDR3, the sequence is CSARTGENTGELFF. The nucleotides read TGCAGTGCTAGAACGGGGGAAAACACCGGGGAGCTGTTTTTT.